The rows below give T cell receptor beta chains drawn from one sample of a study of blood T cell repertoires in COVID-19. Sequencing was performed with immunoSEQ multiplex PCR; in TCRdb, only in-frame clones are kept and a portion is missing. The sample consists of about 190,000 clones, around four fifths of them appearing once. The sequenced sample was peripheral blood. The receptors stem from a man aged 25-45 years with active or convalescent COVID-19. The CDR3 runs from the conserved cysteine through the conserved F or W. The order of the fields is J gene, D gene, CDR3 length, V gene, clone size, CDR3 protein, CDR3 DNA. The D gene is left open where the match is weak. A clone size is listed for some rows: how often the clone was seen (once, few, many), or a class if it is expanded.

j_call: TRBJ2-2
d_call: .
cdr3_length: 14
v_call: TRBV6-4
clone_size: .
cdr3_aa: CASSHRVLTGELFF
cdr3_nt: TGTGCCAGCAGTCACAGGGTCCTAACCGGGGAGCTGTTTTTT

j_call: TRBJ1-1
d_call: .
cdr3_length: 13
v_call: TRBV4-2
clone_size: .
cdr3_aa: CASSSREGVPAFF
cdr3_nt: TGTGCCAGCAGCTCTAGGGAGGGAGTTCCAGCTTTCTTT

j_call: TRBJ1-5
d_call: .
cdr3_length: 15
v_call: TRBV5-1
clone_size: .
cdr3_aa: CASSLGAGPNQPQHF
cdr3_nt: TGCGCCAGCAGCTTGGGGGCAGGGCCCAATCAGCCCCAGCATTTT

j_call: TRBJ2-2
d_call: .
cdr3_length: 15
v_call: TRBV3-1/TRBV3-2
clone_size: .
cdr3_aa: CASSQETVNTGELFF
cdr3_nt: TGTGCCAGCAGCCAAGAGACAGTTAACACCGGGGAGCTGTTTTTT

j_call: TRBJ2-1
d_call: .
cdr3_length: 16
v_call: TRBV18
clone_size: once
cdr3_aa: CASSPRQGPPYNEQFF
cdr3_nt: TGTGCCAGCTCACCTCGGCAGGGTCCCCCCTACAATGAGCAGTTCTTC

j_call: TRBJ1-5
d_call: TRBD1
cdr3_length: 14
v_call: TRBV7-9
clone_size: once
cdr3_aa: CASSPQGDNQPQHF
cdr3_nt: TGTGCCAGCAGCCCACAGGGGGACAATCAGCCCCAGCATTTT

j_call: TRBJ2-7
d_call: TRBD2
cdr3_length: 15
v_call: TRBV29-1
clone_size: once
cdr3_aa: CSVERQSSGGYEQYF
cdr3_nt: TGCAGCGTTGAACGACAGTCTAGCGGAGGTTACGAGCAGTACTTC

j_call: TRBJ1-5
d_call: TRBD1
cdr3_length: 16
v_call: TRBV19
clone_size: .
cdr3_aa: CASSLPQGWQGQPQHF
cdr3_nt: TGTGCCAGTAGCCTACCACAGGGGTGGCAGGGTCAGCCCCAGCATTTT

j_call: TRBJ1-6
d_call: .
cdr3_length: 15
v_call: TRBV5-4
clone_size: .
cdr3_aa: CASSLQSVLNSPLHF
cdr3_nt: TGTGCCAGCAGCTTACAGTCCGTCCTTAATTCACCCCTCCACTTT

j_call: TRBJ2-2
d_call: .
cdr3_length: 14
v_call: TRBV3-1/TRBV3-2
clone_size: .
cdr3_aa: CASSQVGATGELFF
cdr3_nt: TGTGCCAGCAGCCAAGTAGGAGCCACCGGGGAGCTGTTTTTT

j_call: TRBJ2-2
d_call: .
cdr3_length: 13
v_call: TRBV5-1
clone_size: .
cdr3_aa: CASGGASTGELFF
cdr3_nt: TGCGCCAGCGGCGGGGCGTCCACCGGGGAGCTGTTTTTT